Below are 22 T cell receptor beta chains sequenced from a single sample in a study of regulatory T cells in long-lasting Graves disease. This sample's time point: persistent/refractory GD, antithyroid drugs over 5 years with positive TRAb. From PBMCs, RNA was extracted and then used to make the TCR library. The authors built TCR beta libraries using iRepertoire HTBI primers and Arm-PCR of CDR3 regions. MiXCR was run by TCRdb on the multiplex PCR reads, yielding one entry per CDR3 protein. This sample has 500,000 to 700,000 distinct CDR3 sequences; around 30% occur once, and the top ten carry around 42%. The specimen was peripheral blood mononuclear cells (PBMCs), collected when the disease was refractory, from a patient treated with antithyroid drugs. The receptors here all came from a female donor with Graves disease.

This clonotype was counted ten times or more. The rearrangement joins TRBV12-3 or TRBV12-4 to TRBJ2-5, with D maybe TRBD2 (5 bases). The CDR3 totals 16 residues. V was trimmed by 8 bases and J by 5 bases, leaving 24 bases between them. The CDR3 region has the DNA TGTGCCAGCGCCCACCCCCTCTGGACTGCCAAGGAGACCCAGTACTTC. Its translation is CASAHPLWTAKETQYF.

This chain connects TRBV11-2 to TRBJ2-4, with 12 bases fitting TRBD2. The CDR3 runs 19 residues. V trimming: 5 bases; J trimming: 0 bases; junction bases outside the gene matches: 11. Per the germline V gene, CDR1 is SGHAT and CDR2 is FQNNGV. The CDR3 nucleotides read TGTGCCAGCAGCCTCGCCCTAGCGGGAGGGGGCTTAGCCAAAAACATTCAGTACTTC. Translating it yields CASSLALAGGGLAKNIQYF.

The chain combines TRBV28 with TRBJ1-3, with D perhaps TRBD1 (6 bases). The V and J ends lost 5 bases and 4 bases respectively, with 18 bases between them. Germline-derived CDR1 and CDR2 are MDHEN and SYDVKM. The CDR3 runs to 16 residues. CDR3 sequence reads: CASSPPTGAFGNTIYF. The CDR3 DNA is TGTGCCAGCAGTCCCCCTACGGGGGCGTTCGGAAACACCATATATTTT.

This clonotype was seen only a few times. The CDR3: CAWSVARGSGKLFF. CDR3 nucleotides: TGTGCCTGGAGTGTGGCCAGGGGCAGTGGAAAACTGTTTTTT. The rearrangement uses TRBV30 and TRBJ1-4; TRBD1 is a possible D gene (6 bases). Germline assignment: CDR1 GTSNPN and CDR2 SVGIG (reference sequence). The CDR3 is made up of 14 amino acids. Trimming took 0 bases from V and 10 from J, leaving 15 bases between them.

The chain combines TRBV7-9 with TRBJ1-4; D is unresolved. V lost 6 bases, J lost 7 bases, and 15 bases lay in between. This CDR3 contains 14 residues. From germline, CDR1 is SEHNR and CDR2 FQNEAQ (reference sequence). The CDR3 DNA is TGTGCCAGCAGTCCGGACGGGGAAAGTGAAAAACTGTTTTTT. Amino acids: CASSPDGESEKLFF.

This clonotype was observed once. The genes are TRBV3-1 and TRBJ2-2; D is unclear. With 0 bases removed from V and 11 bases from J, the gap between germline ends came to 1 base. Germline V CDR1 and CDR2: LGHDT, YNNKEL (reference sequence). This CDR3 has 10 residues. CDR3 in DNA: TGTGCCAGCAGCCAAGAAGAGCTGTTTTTT. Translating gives CASSQEELFF.

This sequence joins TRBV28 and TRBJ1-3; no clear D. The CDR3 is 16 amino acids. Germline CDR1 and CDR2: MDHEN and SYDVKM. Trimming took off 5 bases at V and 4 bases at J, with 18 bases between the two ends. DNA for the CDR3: TGTGCCAGCAGTCCCTGGGAGTCAGGTAGCGGAAACACCATATATTTT. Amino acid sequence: CASSPWESGSGNTIYF.

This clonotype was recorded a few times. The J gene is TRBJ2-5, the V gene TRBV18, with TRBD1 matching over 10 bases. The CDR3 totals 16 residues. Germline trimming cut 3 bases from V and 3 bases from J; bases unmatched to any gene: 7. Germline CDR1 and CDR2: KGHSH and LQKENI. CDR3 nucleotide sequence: TGTGCCAGCTCACCCCAATCTGGGACAGGGGAAGAGACCCAGTACTTC. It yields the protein CASSPQSGTGEETQYF.

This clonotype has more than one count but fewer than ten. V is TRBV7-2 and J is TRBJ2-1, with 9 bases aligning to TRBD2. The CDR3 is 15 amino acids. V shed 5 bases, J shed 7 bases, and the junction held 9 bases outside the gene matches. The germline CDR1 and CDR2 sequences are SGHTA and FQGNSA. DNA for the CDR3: TGTGCCAGCAGCGCCCAGGGTAGCGGGAGTAATGAGCAGTTCTTC. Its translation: CASSAQGSGSNEQFF.

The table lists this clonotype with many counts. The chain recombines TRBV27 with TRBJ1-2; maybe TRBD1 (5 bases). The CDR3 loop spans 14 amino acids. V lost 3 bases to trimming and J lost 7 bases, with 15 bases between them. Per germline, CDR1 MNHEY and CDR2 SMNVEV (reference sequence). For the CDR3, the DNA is TGTGCCAGCAGTTTGGAAGGGACTTCTATTGGCTACACCTTC. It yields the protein CASSLEGTSIGYTF.

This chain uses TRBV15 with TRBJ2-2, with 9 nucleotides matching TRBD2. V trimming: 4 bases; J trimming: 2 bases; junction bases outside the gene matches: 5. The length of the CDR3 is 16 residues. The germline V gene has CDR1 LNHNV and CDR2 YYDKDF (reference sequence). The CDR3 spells CATSIGLARNTGELFF. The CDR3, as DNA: TGTGCCACCAGCATCGGACTAGCGAGAAACACCGGGGAGCTGTTTTTT.

CDR3 loop: CASGGGQGHGGYTF. The CDR3 bases are TGTGCCAGCGGGGGGGGACAGGGGCACGGGGGCTACACCTTC. The chain recombines TRBV6-1 with TRBJ1-2; 10 bases are shared with TRBD1. J lost 8 bases, V lost 8 bases, and 11 bases had no gene match. The V gene's germline CDR1 is MNHNS and CDR2 SASEGT. The CDR3 covers 14 residues.

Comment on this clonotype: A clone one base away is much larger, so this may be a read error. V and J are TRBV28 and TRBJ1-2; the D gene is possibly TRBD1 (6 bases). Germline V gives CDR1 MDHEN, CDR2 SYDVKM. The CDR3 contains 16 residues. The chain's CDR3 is CVSSPITGTGTFGYTF. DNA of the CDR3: TGTGTCAGCAGTCCCATTACCGGAACAGGGACCTTTGGCTACACCTTC.

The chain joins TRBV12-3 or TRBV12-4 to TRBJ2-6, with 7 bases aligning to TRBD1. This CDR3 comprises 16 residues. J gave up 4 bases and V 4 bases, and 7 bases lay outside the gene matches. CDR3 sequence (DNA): TGTGCCAGCAGTTCCAACAGGGGTATGGGGGCCAACGTCCTGACTTTC. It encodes CASSSNRGMGANVLTF.

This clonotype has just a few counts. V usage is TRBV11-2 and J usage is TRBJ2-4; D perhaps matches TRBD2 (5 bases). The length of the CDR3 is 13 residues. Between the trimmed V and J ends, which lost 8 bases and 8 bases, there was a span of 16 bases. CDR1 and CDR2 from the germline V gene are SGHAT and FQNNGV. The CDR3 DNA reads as TGTGCCAGCGCCGAGGGTGGGATGGACATTCAGTACTTC. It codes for CASAEGGMDIQYF.

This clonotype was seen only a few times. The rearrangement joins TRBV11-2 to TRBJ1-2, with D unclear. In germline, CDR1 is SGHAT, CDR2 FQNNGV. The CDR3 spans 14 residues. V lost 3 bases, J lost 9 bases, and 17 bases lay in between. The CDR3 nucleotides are TGTGCCAGCAGCTTCGAACCCCCTACTTTACGCTACACCTTC. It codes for CASSFEPPTLRYTF.

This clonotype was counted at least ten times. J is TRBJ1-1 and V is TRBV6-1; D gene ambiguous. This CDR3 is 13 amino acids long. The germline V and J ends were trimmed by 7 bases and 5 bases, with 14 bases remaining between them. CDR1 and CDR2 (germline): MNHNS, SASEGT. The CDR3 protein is CASTDVWRTEAFF. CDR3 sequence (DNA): TGTGCCAGCACTGATGTTTGGAGGACTGAAGCTTTCTTT.

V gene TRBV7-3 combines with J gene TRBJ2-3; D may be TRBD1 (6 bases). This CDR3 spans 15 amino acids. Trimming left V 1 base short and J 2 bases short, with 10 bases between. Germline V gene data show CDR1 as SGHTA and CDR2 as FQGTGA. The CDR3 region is CASSLRGHPTDTQYF. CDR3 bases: TGTGCCAGCAGCTTAAGGGGACATCCCACAGATACGCAGTATTTT.

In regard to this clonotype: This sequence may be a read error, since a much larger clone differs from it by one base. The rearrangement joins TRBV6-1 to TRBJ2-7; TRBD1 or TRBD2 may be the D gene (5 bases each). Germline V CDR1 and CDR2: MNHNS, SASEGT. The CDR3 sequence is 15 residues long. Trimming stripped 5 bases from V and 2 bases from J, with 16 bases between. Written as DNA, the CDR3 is TGTGCCAGCAGTCCCCTACGACGGGGCACCTACGAGCAGTACTTC. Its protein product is CASSPLRRGTYEQYF.

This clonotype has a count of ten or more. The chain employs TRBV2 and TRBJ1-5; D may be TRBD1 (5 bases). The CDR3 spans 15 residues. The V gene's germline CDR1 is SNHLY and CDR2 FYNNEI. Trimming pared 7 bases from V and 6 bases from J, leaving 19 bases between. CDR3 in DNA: TGTGCCAGCAACGAGGATAGGTACGGGGGTCAGCCCCAGCATTTT. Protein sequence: CASNEDRYGGQPQHF.

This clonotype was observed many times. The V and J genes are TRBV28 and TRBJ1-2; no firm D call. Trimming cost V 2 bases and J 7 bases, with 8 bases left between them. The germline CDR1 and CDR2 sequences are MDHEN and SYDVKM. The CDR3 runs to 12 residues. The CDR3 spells CASSLPGLGYTF. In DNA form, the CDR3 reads TGTGCCAGCAGTTTACCAGGCCTTGGCTACACCTTC.

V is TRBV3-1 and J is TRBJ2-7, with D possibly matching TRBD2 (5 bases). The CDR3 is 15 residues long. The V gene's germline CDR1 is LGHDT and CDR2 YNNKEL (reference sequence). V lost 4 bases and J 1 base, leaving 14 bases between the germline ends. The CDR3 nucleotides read TGTGCCAGCAGCCCAGGACTTGCAATGTCCTACGAGCAGTACTTC. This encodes CASSPGLAMSYEQYF.